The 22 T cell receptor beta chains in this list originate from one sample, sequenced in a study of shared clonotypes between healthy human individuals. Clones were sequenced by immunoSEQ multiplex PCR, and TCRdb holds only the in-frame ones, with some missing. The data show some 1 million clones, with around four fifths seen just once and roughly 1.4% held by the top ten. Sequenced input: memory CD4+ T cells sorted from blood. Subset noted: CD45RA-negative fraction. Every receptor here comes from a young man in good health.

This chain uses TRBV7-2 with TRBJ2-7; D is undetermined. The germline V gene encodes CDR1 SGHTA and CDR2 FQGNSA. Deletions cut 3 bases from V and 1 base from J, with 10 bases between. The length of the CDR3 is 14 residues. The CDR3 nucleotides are TGTGCCAGCAGCTTGGTGGGCGCGTCCTACGAGCAGTACTTC. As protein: CASSLVGASYEQYF.

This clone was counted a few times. The CDR3 nucleotides are TGTGCCAGTAGTTCTTCCGGGACAGGAACCTCCTATGGCTACACCTTC. Encoded protein: CASSSSGTGTSYGYTF. The J gene is TRBJ1-2, the V gene TRBV19; 8 nucleotides match TRBD1. The CDR3 has 16 amino acids. Germline V gene lookup returns CDR1 LNHDA and CDR2 SQIVND (reference sequence). V gave up 5 bases and J gave up 4 bases; unmatched junction bases: 12.

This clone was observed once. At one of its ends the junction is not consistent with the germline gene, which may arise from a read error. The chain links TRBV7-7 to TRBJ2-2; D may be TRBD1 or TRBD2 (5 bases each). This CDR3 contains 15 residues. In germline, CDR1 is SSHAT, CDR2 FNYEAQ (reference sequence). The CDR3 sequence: CASSPNGGGAEELFF. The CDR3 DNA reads TGTGCTAGCAGTCCTAACGGTGGGGGAGCTGAGGAGCTGTTTTTT.

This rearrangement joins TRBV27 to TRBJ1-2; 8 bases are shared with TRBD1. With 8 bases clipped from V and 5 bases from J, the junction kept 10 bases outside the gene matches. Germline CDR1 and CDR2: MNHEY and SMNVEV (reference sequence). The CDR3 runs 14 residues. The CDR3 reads CASGGTGPGYGYTF. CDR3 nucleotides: TGTGCCAGCGGCGGGACAGGCCCAGGGTATGGCTACACCTTC.

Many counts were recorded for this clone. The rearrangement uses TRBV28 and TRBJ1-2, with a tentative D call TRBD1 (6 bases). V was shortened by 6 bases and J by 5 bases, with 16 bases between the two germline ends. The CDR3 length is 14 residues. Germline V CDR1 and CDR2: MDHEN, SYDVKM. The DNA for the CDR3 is TGTGCCAGCAGGACAGAAGGGGGATATTATGGCTACACCTTC. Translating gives CASRTEGGYYGYTF.

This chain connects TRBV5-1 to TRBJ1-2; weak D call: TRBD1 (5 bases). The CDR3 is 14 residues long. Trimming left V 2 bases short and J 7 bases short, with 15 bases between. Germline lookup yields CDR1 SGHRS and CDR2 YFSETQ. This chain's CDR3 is CASSFGEGIFGYTF. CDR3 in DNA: TGCGCCAGCAGCTTCGGGGAGGGGATTTTTGGCTACACCTTC.

The CDR3 DNA sequence: TGTGCCAGCAGCCCGGACACGGGGAAAGCTAACTATGGCTACACCTTC. This translates into CASSPDTGKANYGYTF. The rearrangement links TRBV5-6 to TRBJ1-2, with D possibly being TRBD1 (5 bases). The CDR3 consists of 16 residues. Germline assignment: CDR1 SGHDT and CDR2 YYEEEE. V shed 4 bases and J shed 0 bases, with 16 bases lying between them.

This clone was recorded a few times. CDR3 sequence (DNA): TGTGCCAGCAGCTTGCGGACAGGGGCTCAAGAGACCCAGTACTTC. This encodes CASSLRTGAQETQYF. The rearrangement joins TRBV5-5 to TRBJ2-5; 9 bases match TRBD1. In germline, CDR1 is SGHKS, CDR2 YYEKEE (reference sequence). Trimming cost V 1 base and J 2 bases; bases outside gene matches: 3. This CDR3 spans 15 amino acids.

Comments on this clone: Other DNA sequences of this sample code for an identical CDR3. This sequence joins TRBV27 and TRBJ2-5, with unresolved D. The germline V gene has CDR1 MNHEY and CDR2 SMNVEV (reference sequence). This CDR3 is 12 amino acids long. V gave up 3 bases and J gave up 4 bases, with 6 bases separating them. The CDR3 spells CASSFSGETQYF. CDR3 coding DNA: TGTGCCAGCAGTTTCTCCGGAGAGACCCAGTACTTC.

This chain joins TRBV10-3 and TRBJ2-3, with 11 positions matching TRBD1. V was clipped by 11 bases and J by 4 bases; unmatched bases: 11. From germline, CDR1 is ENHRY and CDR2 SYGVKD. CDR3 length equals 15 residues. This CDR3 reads CAARPGQGVSDTQYF. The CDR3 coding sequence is TGTGCCGCGCGACCGGGACAGGGGGTTTCAGATACGCAGTATTTT.

CDR3 protein: CATSPQGNTGELFF. The CDR3 region has the DNA TGTGCCACCTCCCCGCAGGGGAACACCGGGGAGCTGTTTTTT. The genes are TRBV7-9 and TRBJ2-2, with D possibly being TRBD1 (5 bases). Germline CDR1 SEHNR, CDR2 FQNEAQ (reference sequence). This CDR3 comprises 14 residues. The germline V and J ends were trimmed by 10 bases and 1 base, with 13 bases remaining between them. The complete variable domain, with remaining parts taken from reference TRBV7-9 and TRBJ2-2, reads DTGVSQNPRHKITKRGQNVTFRCDPISEHNRLYWYRQTLGQGPEFLTYFQNEAQLEKSRLLSDRFSAERPKGSFSTLEIQRTEQGDSAMYLCATSPQGNTGELFFGEGSRLTVL.

The CDR3 DNA reads as TGTGCCATCAGTGGGGGGGCAGGGTCTAGCAATCAGCCCCAGCATTTT. Translating gives CAISGGAGSSNQPQHF. The chain is built from TRBV10-3 and TRBJ1-5; D may be TRBD1 (6 bases). Per the germline V gene, CDR1 is ENHRY and CDR2 is SYGVKD. With 4 bases removed from V and 0 bases from J, the gap between germline ends came to 13 bases. This CDR3 spans 16 amino acids.

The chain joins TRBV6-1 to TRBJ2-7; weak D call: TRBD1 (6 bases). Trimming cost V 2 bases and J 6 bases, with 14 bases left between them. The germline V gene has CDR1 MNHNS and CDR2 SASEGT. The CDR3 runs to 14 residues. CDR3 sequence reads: CASSERGQPTEQYF. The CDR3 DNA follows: TGTGCCAGCAGTGAACGCGGACAGCCTACCGAGCAGTACTTC.

The CDR3 bases are TGTGCCAGCAGCTTTCGGGACACTTACAATGAGCAGTTCTTC. Protein sequence: CASSFRDTYNEQFF. The V call is TRBV7-9, the J call TRBJ2-1, with a tentative D call TRBD1 (6 bases). The V end was cut by 3 bases, the J end by 4 bases, with 10 bases between. Germline-derived CDR1 and CDR2 are SEHNR and FQNEAQ (reference sequence). The CDR3 extends over 14 amino acids.

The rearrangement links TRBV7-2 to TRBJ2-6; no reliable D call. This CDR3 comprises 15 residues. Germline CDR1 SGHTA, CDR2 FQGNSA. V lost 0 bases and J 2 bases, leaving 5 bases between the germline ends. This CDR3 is CASSLARTGANVLTF. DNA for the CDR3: TGTGCCAGCAGCTTAGCTAGAACTGGGGCCAACGTCCTGACTTTC. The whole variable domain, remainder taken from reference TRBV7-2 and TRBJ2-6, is GAGVSQSPSNKVTEKGKDVELRCDPISGHTALYWYRQSLGQGLEFLIYFQGNSAPDKSGLPSDRFSAERTGGSVSTLTIQRTQQEDSAVYLCASSLARTGANVLTFGAGSRLTVL.

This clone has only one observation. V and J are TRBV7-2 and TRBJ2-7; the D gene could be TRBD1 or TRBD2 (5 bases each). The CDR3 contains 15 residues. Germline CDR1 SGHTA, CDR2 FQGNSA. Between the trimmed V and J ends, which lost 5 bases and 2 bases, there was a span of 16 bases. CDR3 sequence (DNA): TGTGCCAGCAGCACCCACCGGGACGGACCCTACGAGCAGTACTTC. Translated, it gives CASSTHRDGPYEQYF.

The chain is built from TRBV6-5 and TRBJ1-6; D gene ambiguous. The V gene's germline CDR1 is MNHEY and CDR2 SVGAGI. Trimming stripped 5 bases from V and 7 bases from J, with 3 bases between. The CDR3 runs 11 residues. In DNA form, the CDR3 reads TGTGCCAGCAGTGGCAATTCACCCCTCCACTTT. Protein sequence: CASSGNSPLHF.

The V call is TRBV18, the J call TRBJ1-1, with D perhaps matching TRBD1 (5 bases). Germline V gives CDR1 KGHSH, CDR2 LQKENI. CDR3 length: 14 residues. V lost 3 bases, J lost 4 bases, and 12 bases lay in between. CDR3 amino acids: CASSPGQQGTEAFF. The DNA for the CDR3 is TGTGCCAGCTCACCGGGCCAGCAGGGCACTGAAGCTTTCTTT.

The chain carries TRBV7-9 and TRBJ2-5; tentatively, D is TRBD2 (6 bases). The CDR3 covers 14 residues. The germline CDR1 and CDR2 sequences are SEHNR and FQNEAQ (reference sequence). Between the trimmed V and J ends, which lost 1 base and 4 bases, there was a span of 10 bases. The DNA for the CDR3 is TGTGCCAGCAGCTTAGTCGACGGGAGAGAGACCCAGTACTTC. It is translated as CASSLVDGRETQYF. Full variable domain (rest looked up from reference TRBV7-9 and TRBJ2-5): DTGVSQNPRHKITKRGQNVTFRCDPISEHNRLYWYRQTLGQGPEFLTYFQNEAQLEKSRLLSDRFSAERPKGSFSTLEIQRTEQGDSAMYLCASSLVDGRETQYFGPGTRLLVL.

CDR3 nucleotide sequence: TGTGCCAGCAGCTTGGCCGGTACCCGAGCCGTCACCGGGGAGCTGTTTTTT. Encoded protein: CASSLAGTRAVTGELFF. The V call is TRBV5-4, the J call TRBJ2-2, with D unclear. Trimming stripped 0 bases from V and 4 bases from J, with 16 bases between. The length of the CDR3 is 17 residues. The V gene's germline CDR1 is SGHNT and CDR2 YYREEE (reference sequence).

CDR3 sequence reads: CASSFPGLSTSSYEQYF. As DNA, the CDR3 is TGTGCCAGCAGCTTCCCGGGACTATCAACGAGCTCCTACGAGCAGTACTTC. The chain combines TRBV21-1 with TRBJ2-7; TRBD2, the D gene given by the table, was not confirmed from the DNA. TRBV21-1 corresponds to a pseudogene. This CDR3 spans 17 amino acids.

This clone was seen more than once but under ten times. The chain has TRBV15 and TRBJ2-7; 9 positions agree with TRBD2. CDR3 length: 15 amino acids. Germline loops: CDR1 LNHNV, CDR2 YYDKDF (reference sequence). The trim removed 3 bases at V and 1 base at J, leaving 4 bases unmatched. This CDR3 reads CATSSPRGGSYEQYF. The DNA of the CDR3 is TGTGCCACCAGCAGTCCGCGGGGGGGGTCCTACGAGCAGTACTTC.